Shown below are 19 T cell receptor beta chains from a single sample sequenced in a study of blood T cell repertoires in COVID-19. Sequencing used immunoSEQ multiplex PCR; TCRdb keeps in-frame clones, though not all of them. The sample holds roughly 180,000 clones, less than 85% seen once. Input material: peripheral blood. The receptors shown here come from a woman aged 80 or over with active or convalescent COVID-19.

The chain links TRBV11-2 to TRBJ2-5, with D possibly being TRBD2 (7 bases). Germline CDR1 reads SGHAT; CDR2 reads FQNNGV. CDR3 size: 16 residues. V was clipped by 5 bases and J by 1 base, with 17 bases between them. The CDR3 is CASSRRGAGAQETQYF. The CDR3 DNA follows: TGTGCCAGCAGCCGCCGGGGGGCGGGGGCCCAAGAGACCCAGTACTTC.

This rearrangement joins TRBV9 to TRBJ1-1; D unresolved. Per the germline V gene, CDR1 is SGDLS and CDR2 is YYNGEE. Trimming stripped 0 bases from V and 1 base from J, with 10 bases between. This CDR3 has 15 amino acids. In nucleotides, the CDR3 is TGTGCCAGCAGCGTAGCTTCACTGCCGAACACTGAAGCTTTCTTT. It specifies CASSVASLPNTEAFF. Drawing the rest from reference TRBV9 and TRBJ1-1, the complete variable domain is DSGVTQTPKHLITATGQRVTLRCSPRSGDLSVYWYQQSLDQGLQFLIQYYNGEERAKGNILERFSAQQFPDLHSELNLSSLELGDSALYFCASSVASLPNTEAFFGQGTRLTVV.

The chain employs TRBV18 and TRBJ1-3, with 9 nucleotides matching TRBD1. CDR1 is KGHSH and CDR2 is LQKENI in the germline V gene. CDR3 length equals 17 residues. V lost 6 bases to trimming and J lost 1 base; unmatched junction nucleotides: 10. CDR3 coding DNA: TGTGCCAGCTCCCGGGACAGGGCCCCCTCTTCTGGAAACACCATATATTTT. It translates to CASSRDRAPSSGNTIYF. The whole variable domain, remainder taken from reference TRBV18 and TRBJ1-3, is NAGVMQNPRHLVRRRGQEARLRCSPMKGHSHVYWYRQLPEEGLKFMVYLQKENIIDESGMPKERFSAEFPKEGPSILRIQQVVRGDSAAYFCASSRDRAPSSGNTIYFGEGSWLTVV.

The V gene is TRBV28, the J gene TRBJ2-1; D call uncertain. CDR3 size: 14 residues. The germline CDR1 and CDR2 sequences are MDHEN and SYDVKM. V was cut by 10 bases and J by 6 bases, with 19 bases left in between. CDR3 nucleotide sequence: TGTGCCACCTTCACCAGTCGCCATCCCAATGAGCAGTTCTTC. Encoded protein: CATFTSRHPNEQFF. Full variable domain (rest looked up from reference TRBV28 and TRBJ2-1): DVKVTQSSRYLVKRTGEKVFLECVQDMDHENMFWYRQDPGLGLRLIYFSYDVKMKEKGDIPEGYSVSREKKERFSLILESASTNQTSMYLCATFTSRHPNEQFFGPGTRLTVL.

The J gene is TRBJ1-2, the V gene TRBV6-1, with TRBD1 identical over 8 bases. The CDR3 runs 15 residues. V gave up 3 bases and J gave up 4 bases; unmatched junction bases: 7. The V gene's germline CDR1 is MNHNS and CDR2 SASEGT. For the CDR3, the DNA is TGTGCCAGCAGTGATCTTTCCGGGACAGGCTATGGCTACACCTTC. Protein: CASSDLSGTGYGYTF.

For the CDR3, the DNA is TGTGCCAGTAGGGGAAGGGGTCCAGGGGAAAACGTTCGGTCCTACAATGAGCAGTTCTTC. Residues: CASRGRGPGENVRSYNEQFF. The rearrangement uses TRBV19 and TRBJ2-1; D possibly corresponds to TRBD1 (6 bases). The germline V gene has CDR1 LNHDA and CDR2 SQIVND (reference sequence). Trimming took 6 bases from V and 1 from J, leaving 28 bases between them. The CDR3 extends over 20 amino acids. Filled out from reference TRBV19 and TRBJ2-1, the complete variable domain reads DGGITQSPKYLFRKEGQNVTLSCEQNLNHDAMYWYRQDPGQGLRLIYYSQIVNDFQKGDIAEGYSVSREKKESFPLTVTSAQKNPTAFYLCASRGRGPGENVRSYNEQFFGPGTRLTVL.

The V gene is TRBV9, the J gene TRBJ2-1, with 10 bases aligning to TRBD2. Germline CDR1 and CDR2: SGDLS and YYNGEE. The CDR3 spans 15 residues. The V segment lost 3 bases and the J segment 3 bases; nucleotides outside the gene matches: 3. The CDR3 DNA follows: TGTGCCAGCAGCGCTAGCGGGAGCCTCTACAATGAGCAGTTCTTC. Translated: CASSASGSLYNEQFF.

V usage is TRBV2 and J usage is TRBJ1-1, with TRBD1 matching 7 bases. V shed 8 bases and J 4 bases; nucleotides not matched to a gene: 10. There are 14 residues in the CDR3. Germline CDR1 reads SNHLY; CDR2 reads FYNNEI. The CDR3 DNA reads TGTGCCAGCCTTGACAGGGCGCGTCGCACTGAAGCTTTCTTT. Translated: CASLDRARRTEAFF.

In DNA form, the CDR3 reads TGCAGTGCTAGTGCCGGACTAGCGGGTCGCGTAAGCAACAATGAGCAGTTCTTC. The encoded protein is CSASAGLAGRVSNNEQFF. The chain employs TRBV20-1 and TRBJ2-1; TRBD2 agrees at 11 bases. V shed 3 bases, J shed 5 bases, and the junction held 15 bases outside the gene matches. Per germline, CDR1 DFQATT and CDR2 SNEGSKA (reference sequence). This CDR3 has 18 amino acids.

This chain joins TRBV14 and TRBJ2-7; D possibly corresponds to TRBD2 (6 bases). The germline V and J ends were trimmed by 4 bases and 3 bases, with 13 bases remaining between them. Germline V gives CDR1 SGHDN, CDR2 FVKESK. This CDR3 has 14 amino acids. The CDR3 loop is CASSRLSGFYEQYF. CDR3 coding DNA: TGTGCCAGCAGCCGTCTTAGCGGTTTCTACGAGCAGTACTTC. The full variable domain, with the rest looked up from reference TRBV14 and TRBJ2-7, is EAGVTQFPSHSVIEKGQTVTLRCDPISGHDNLYWYRRVMGKEIKFLLHFVKESKQDESGMPNNRFLAERTGGTYSTLKVQPAELEDSGVYFCASSRLSGFYEQYFGPGTRLTVT.

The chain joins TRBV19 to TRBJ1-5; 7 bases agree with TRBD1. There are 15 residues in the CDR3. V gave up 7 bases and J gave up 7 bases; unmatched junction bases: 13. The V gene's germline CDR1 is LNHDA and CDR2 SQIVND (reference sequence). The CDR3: CASTGTAAGGQPQHF. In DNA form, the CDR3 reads TGTGCCAGTACTGGGACCGCCGCAGGGGGACAGCCCCAGCATTTT.

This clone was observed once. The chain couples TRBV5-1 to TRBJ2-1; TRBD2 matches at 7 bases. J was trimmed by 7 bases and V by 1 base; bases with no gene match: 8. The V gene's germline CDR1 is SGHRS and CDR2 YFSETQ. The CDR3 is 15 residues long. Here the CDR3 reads CASSLMAGARNEQFF. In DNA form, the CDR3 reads TGCGCCAGCAGCTTGATGGCGGGAGCCAGGAATGAGCAGTTCTTC.

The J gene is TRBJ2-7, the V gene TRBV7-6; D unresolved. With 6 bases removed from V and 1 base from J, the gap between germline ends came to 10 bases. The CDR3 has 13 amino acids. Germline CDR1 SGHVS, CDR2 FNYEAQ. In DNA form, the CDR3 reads TGTGCCAGCAGTCGAGCGATTTCCTACGAGCAGTACTTC. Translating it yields CASSRAISYEQYF.

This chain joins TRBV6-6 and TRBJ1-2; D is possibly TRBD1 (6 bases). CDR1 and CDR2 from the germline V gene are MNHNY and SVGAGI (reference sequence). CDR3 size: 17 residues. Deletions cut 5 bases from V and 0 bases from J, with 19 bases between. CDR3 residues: CASSPASGGRSNYGYTF. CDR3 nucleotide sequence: TGTGCCAGCAGTCCCGCCTCGGGGGGGCGATCTAACTATGGCTACACCTTC.

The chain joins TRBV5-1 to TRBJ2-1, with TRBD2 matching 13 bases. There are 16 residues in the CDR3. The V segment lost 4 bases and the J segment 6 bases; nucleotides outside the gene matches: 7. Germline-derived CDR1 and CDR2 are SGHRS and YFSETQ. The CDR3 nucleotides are TGCGCCAGCAGCCCGCGACTAGCGGGAGGTCCCAATGAGCAGTTCTTC. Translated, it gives CASSPRLAGGPNEQFF.

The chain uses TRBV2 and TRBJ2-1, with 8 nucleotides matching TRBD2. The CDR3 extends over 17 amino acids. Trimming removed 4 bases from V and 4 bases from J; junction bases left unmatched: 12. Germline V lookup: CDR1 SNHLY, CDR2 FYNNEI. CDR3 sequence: CASSGQIAGTGYNEQFF. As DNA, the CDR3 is TGTGCCAGCAGTGGACAAATAGCGGGGACCGGGTACAATGAGCAGTTCTTC.

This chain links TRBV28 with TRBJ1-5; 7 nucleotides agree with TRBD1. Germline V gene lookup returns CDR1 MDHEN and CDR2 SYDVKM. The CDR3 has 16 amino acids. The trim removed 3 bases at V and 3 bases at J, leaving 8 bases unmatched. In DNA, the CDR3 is TGTGCCAGCAGTTTGTTTTCAGGGGGATCCAATCAGCCCCAGCATTTT. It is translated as CASSLFSGGSNQPQHF.

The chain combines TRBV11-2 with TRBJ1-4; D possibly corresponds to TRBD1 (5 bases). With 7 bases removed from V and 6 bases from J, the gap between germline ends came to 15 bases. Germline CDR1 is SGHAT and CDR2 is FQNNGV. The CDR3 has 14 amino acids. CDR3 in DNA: TGTGCCAGCACTCCCCAGGGATTTGATGAAAAACTGTTTTTT. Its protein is CASTPQGFDEKLFF.

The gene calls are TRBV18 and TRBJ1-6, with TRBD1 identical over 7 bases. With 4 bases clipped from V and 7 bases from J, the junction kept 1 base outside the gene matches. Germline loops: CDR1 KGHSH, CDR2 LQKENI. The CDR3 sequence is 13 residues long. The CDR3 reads CASSQTGNSPLHF. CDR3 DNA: TGTGCCAGCTCACAGACAGGGAATTCACCCCTCCACTTT. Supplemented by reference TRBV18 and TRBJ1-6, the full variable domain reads NAGVMQNPRHLVRRRGQEARLRCSPMKGHSHVYWYRQLPEEGLKFMVYLQKENIIDESGMPKERFSAEFPKEGPSILRIQQVVRGDSAAYFCASSQTGNSPLHFGNGTRLTVT.